Listed below are T cell receptor beta chains from one sample, sequenced in a study of T cells after posttransplantation cyclophosphamide. The data were produced by immunoSEQ multiplex PCR, yet TCRdb's version contains in-frame clones alone and is incomplete. The table shows about 66,000 clones, with 85% to 95% occurring only once. Input material: PBMCs. All receptors come from a woman aged 30 to 39 in good health and a related stem cell transplant donor. CDR3s include the opening cysteine and the closing phenylalanine or tryptophan. The D gene is left open where the match is weak. Expanded clones get a size class; other rows say once, few or many, or leave the size out.

j_call,v_call,clone_size,cdr3_length,d_call,cdr3_nt,cdr3_aa
TRBJ2-3,TRBV6-4,NA,14,NA,TGTGCCAGCAGTGACTCGCAGGGTTCAGATACGCAGTATTTT,CASSDSQGSDTQYF
TRBJ2-4,TRBV7-3,NA,14,TRBD2,TGTGCCAGCAGCTTGGGAGGGTCCAGGGACATTCAGTACTTC,CASSLGGSRDIQYF
TRBJ2-1,TRBV19,NA,14,TRBD2,TGTGCCAGTAGCCCGGGACTAGCGGCACTGGGGCAGTTCTTC,CASSPGLAALGQFF
TRBJ2-7,TRBV7-3,NA,15,TRBD2,TGTGCCAGCAGCTTAAGGGCTAGCGGGTCCTACGAGCAGTACTTC,CASSLRASGSYEQYF
TRBJ1-6,TRBV5-1,NA,18,NA,TGCGCCAGCAGCTCGGGGTTAAGGGCGAGCTCCTATAATTCACCCCTCCACTTT,CASSSGLRASSYNSPLHF
TRBJ2-7,TRBV11-2,NA,12,NA,TGTGCCAGCACCGAGAATGGTTACGAGCAGTACTTC,CASTENGYEQYF
TRBJ2-7,TRBV4-3,NA,19,TRBD1,TGCGCCAGCAGCCAAGGTATCAAATGGAGGGACAGGGGCTCCTACGAGCAGTACTTC,CASSQGIKWRDRGSYEQYF
TRBJ1-6,TRBV7-9,NA,13,NA,TGTGCCAGCAGGTTAACACTTGATTCACCCCTCCACTTT,CASRLTLDSPLHF
TRBJ2-7,TRBV2,NA,11,NA,TGTGCCAGCTGGAGGTACTACGAGCAGTACTTC,CASWRYYEQYF
TRBJ2-1,TRBV7-3,NA,14,NA,TGTGCCAGCAGCACCATTGGGGGGGCGGGTGAGCAGTTCTTC,CASSTIGGAGEQFF
TRBJ2-2,TRBV7-2,once,13,NA,TGTGCCAGCAGGAACGGTTATGCCGGGGAGCTGTTTTTT,CASRNGYAGELFF
TRBJ1-3,TRBV5-4,NA,15,NA,TGTGCCAGCAGCAGCGATAGGAGCTCTGGAAACACCATATATTTT,CASSSDRSSGNTIYF
TRBJ1-1,TRBV7-9,NA,13,NA,TGTGCCAGCAGCCCGAGTAGGGAGACTGAAGCTTTCTTT,CASSPSRETEAFF
TRBJ1-1,TRBV5-1,NA,14,NA,TGCGCCAGCAGCCCGTGGGACACCAACACTGAAGCTTTCTTT,CASSPWDTNTEAFF
TRBJ1-6,TRBV7-8,NA,13,NA,TGTGCCAGCAGCTTAACCGGAAATTCACCCCTCCACTTT,CASSLTGNSPLHF
TRBJ1-5,TRBV7-2,once,14,NA,TGTGCCAGCAGCTTAATCGCAGGGACGGAGCCCCAGCATTTT,CASSLIAGTEPQHF
TRBJ1-2,TRBV19,NA,16,NA,TGTGCCAGTAGCCCGCCCCCAGGGGACGCTAACTATGGCTACACCTTC,CASSPPPGDANYGYTF
TRBJ1-2,TRBV2,NA,13,NA,TGTGCCAGCAGTCTTACAGGGCCGGGGGGCTACACCTTC,CASSLTGPGGYTF
TRBJ2-1,TRBV4-3,NA,13,TRBD2,TGCGCCAGCAGCCAAGAGGGAGGGAATGAGCAGTTCTTC,CASSQEGGNEQFF
TRBJ2-1,TRBV19,NA,12,NA,TGTGCCAGTAGTATGGGCCAGCATGAGCAGTTCTTC,CASSMGQHEQFF
TRBJ1-1,TRBV5-1,NA,13,TRBD1,TGCGCCAGCATGGGACAGGTGAACACTGAAGCTTTCTTT,CASMGQVNTEAFF
TRBJ2-5,TRBV29-1,NA,15,NA,TGCAGCGTCCAAAACTTCCCTCTCGCCCAAGAGACCCAGTACTTC,CSVQNFPLAQETQYF
TRBJ2-3,TRBV7-8,NA,18,TRBD2,TGTGCCAGCAGCTTAGCGAGGGCTAGCGGGGGGCGCACAGATACGCAGTATTTT,CASSLARASGGRTDTQYF
TRBJ1-5,TRBV10-3,NA,14,NA,TGTGCCATCAGTGAGAGGGCAGAAGGTCAGCCCCAGCATTTT,CAISERAEGQPQHF
TRBJ1-6,TRBV5-8,NA,13,NA,TGTGCCAGCAGCTTAAGGGGGAATTCACCCCTCCACTTT,CASSLRGNSPLHF
TRBJ1-4,TRBV5-1,NA,14,TRBD1,TGCGCCAGCAGCTCCTCAGGACAGGGGGAAAAACTGTTTTTT,CASSSSGQGEKLFF
TRBJ1-6,TRBV7-9,NA,15,TRBD1,TGTGCCAGCAGCTCCTACAGGGGGTCTGGTTCACCCCTCCACTTT,CASSSYRGSGSPLHF
TRBJ1-5,TRBV27,NA,15,NA,TGTGCCAGCAGTTTATCGGTTTCCCCAAATCAGCCCCAGCATTTT,CASSLSVSPNQPQHF
TRBJ1-3,TRBV5-4,once,15,TRBD1,TGTGCCAGCAGCTTGGGGACAGGGGCTGGAAACACCATATATTTT,CASSLGTGAGNTIYF
TRBJ2-5,TRBV9,few,14,TRBD2,TGTGCCAGCAGCGAGACTAGCGGGGGAGAGACCCAGTACTTC,CASSETSGGETQYF
TRBJ1-4,TRBV5-1,once,17,TRBD1,TGCGCCAGCAGCTTGAAACAGGGGGACGCAACTAATGAAAAACTGTTTTTT,CASSLKQGDATNEKLFF
TRBJ1-1,TRBV7-2,NA,14,NA,TGTGCCAGCAGCAAAGAGACAGTTAACACTGAAGCTTTCTTT,CASSKETVNTEAFF
TRBJ2-1,TRBV19,once,18,NA,TGTGCCAGTAGCATCCCGGGACGGTCGGGTGCCCTCTACAATGAGCAGTTCTTC,CASSIPGRSGALYNEQFF
TRBJ1-1,TRBV6-1,NA,13,NA,TGTGCCAGCAGTGACAGGCGGAACACTGAAGCTTTCTTT,CASSDRRNTEAFF
TRBJ2-1,TRBV7-3,NA,14,NA,TGTGCCAGCAGCTTAACCGGCGGATACAATGAGCAGTTCTTC,CASSLTGGYNEQFF